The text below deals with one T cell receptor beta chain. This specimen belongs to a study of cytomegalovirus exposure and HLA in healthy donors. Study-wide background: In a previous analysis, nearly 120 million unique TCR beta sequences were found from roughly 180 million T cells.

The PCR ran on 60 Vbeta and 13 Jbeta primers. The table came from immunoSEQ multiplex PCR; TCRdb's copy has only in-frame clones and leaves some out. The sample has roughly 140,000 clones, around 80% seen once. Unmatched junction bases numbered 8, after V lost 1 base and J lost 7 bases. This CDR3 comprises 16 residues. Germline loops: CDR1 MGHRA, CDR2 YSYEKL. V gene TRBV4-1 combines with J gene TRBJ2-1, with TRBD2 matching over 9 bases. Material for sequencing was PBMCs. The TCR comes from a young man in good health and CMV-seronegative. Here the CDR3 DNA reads TGCGCCAGCAGCCAAGTCGGCGGGAGGGTTGGGAATGAGCAGTTCTTC. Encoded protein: CASSQVGGRVGNEQFF.